A selection of T cell receptor beta chains follows, all from one sample in a study of T-cell reconstitution after alpha-beta-depleted transplantation in children. MiXCR was run by TCRdb on the PCR reads, yielding one entry per CDR3 protein. This table has 500,000 to 600,000 distinct CDR3 sequences, around a third appearing once. The material sequenced was PBMCs from the stem cell graft donor, taken from the stem cell graft. These receptors were collected from a human donor who donated a stem cell graft to a child with aplastic anemia. The CDR3 runs from the conserved cysteine through the conserved F or W. Fields, in order: D gene, V gene, J gene, clone size, CDR3 DNA, CDR3 protein. The D gene is left open where the match is weak. The size field is filled for only some rows; it gives once, few, many or a size class.

D: -
V: TRBV5-1
J: TRBJ2-2
size: many
DNA: TGTGCCAGCAGTTTGGCGAACACCGGGGAGCTGTTTTTT
CDR3: CASSLANTGELFF

D: TRBD2
V: TRBV12-3/TRBV12-4
J: TRBJ2-6
size: -
DNA: TGTGCCAGCATCCTAGCGGGAGGTAGCTCTGGGGCCAACGTCCTGACTTTC
CDR3: CASILAGGSSGANVLTF

D: -
V: TRBV19
J: TRBJ1-1
size: few
DNA: TGTGCCAGTAGTATCTTAATGGGAGGCCTAATAAGGGAGATGAACACTGAAGCTTTCTTT
CDR3: CASSILMGGLIREMNTEAFF

D: -
V: TRBV29-1
J: TRBJ2-1
size: few
DNA: TGCAGCGTTGAATTTGGGCCGAGCGGTGAGCAGTTCTTC
CDR3: CSVEFGPSGEQFF

D: -
V: TRBV29-1
J: TRBJ2-3
size: many
DNA: TGCAGCGGGATGAAGTCTAGCACAGATACGCAGTATTTT
CDR3: CSGMKSSTDTQYF

D: TRBD2
V: TRBV14
J: TRBJ2-1
size: -
DNA: TGTGCCAGCAGCCAAGACCAACTAGCGGGACCTCTTTTCTACAATGAGCAGTTCTTC
CDR3: CASSQDQLAGPLFYNEQFF

D: -
V: TRBV21-1
J: TRBJ2-1
size: -
DNA: TGTGCCAGCAGCAAAGGCGGGGACCCCTACAATGAGCAGTTCTTC
CDR3: CASSKGGDPYNEQFF

D: TRBD1
V: TRBV19
J: TRBJ1-5
size: -
DNA: TGTGCCAGTAGTACCTTCCAGATCGGACAGGGCCCGTTTCATTTT
CDR3: CASSTFQIGQGPFHF

D: TRBD1
V: TRBV6-1
J: TRBJ2-7
size: -
DNA: TGTGCCAGCAGTACCAGGACAGGGATGGGATACGAGCAGTACTTC
CDR3: CASSTRTGMGYEQYF

D: -
V: TRBV6-1
J: TRBJ1-2
size: -
DNA: TGTGCCAGCGGGGGGGACTGGGTAACTAACTATGGCTACACCTTC
CDR3: CASGGDWVTNYGYTF

D: -
V: TRBV29-1
J: TRBJ1-4
size: -
DNA: TGCAGCGTTGGTTGGGGAAGGGGCGAAAAACTGTTTTTT
CDR3: CSVGWGRGEKLFF

D: -
V: TRBV20-1
J: TRBJ2-4
size: -
DNA: TGCAGTGCTAGAGGACAGCTAGCCAAAAACATTCAGTACTTC
CDR3: CSARGQLAKNIQYF

D: -
V: TRBV6-1
J: TRBJ2-6
size: -
DNA: TGTGCCACCAGGTTTCCTGGGGCCAACGTCCTGACTTTC
CDR3: CATRFPGANVLTF

D: TRBD1
V: TRBV7-8
J: TRBJ1-5
size: -
DNA: TGTGCCTCGACTCGGGACAGGGGGCTCAATCAGCCCCAGCATTTT
CDR3: CASTRDRGLNQPQHF

D: -
V: TRBV20-1
J: TRBJ1-2
size: few
DNA: TGCAGTGCTAGACGGGAAAGGGGCTATGGCTACACCTTC
CDR3: CSARRERGYGYTF

D: TRBD2
V: TRBV5-1
J: TRBJ2-2
size: few
DNA: TGCGCCAGCAGCTTGATAGCGGGAAGTACCGGGGAGCTGTTTTTT
CDR3: CASSLIAGSTGELFF

D: -
V: TRBV30
J: TRBJ2-5
size: -
DNA: TGTGCCTGGAGTGGAGGAGGACGGCAGACCCAGTACTTC
CDR3: CAWSGGGRQTQYF

D: TRBD2
V: TRBV5-4
J: TRBJ2-1
size: -
DNA: TGTGCCAGCAGCTTAACTAGCGGGAGTGTCTACAATGAGCAGTTCTTC
CDR3: CASSLTSGSVYNEQFF

D: -
V: TRBV29-1
J: TRBJ2-1
size: many
DNA: TGCAGCGTTGAAGAGGCCAGTTTCAATGAGCAGTTCTTC
CDR3: CSVEEASFNEQFF

D: TRBD2
V: TRBV27
J: TRBJ2-2
size: -
DNA: TGTGCCAGCGCCCCACTTCTAGCGGGAGAAACCGGGGAGCTGTTTTTT
CDR3: CASAPLLAGETGELFF

D: -
V: TRBV18
J: TRBJ2-5
size: -
DNA: TGTGCCAGCTCACAGGGGCGCGAAGAGACCCAGTACTTC
CDR3: CASSQGREETQYF

D: TRBD2
V: TRBV12-5
J: TRBJ2-1
size: few
DNA: TGTGCTAGTGGTTTGGTATGGTCTAGCGGGTTAAACAATGAGCAGTTCTTC
CDR3: CASGLVWSSGLNNEQFF

D: -
V: TRBV7-2
J: TRBJ2-1
size: few
DNA: TGTGCCAGCAGCTTTCCATTTGGGTATGAGCAGTTCTTC
CDR3: CASSFPFGYEQFF

D: TRBD2
V: TRBV15
J: TRBJ2-3
size: -
DNA: TGTGCCACCAGCAGACGAAATAGCGGGACGTCAGATACGCAGTATTTT
CDR3: CATSRRNSGTSDTQYF

D: -
V: TRBV18
J: TRBJ2-5
size: -
DNA: TGTGCCAGCTCAGCCGCAGGGGAAGAGACCCAGTACTTC
CDR3: CASSAAGEETQYF

D: -
V: TRBV12-3/TRBV12-4
J: TRBJ1-1
size: few
DNA: TGTGCCAGCAGTTTGCGGGGGACCATGAACACTGAAGCTTTCTTT
CDR3: CASSLRGTMNTEAFF

D: TRBD2
V: TRBV9
J: TRBJ2-1
size: few
DNA: TGTGCCAGCAATGGGGCGACTAGCCCTACCTACAATGAGCAGTTCTTC
CDR3: CASNGATSPTYNEQFF

D: -
V: TRBV7-7
J: TRBJ2-5
size: -
DNA: TGTGCCAGCAGCTTGCCAGGGGCGCGGGAGACCCAGTACTTC
CDR3: CASSLPGARETQYF

D: -
V: TRBV30
J: TRBJ1-3
size: once
DNA: TGTGCCTGGAGCTGGGGCGGGAACACCATATATTTT
CDR3: CAWSWGGNTIYF

D: TRBD1
V: TRBV10-1
J: TRBJ2-2
size: -
DNA: TGCGCCAGCAGCTCGGGACAGCCGGGGTCCGGGGAGCTGTTTTTT
CDR3: CASSSGQPGSGELFF

D: TRBD1
V: TRBV12-3/TRBV12-4
J: TRBJ1-2
size: few
DNA: TGTGCCAGCAGATGGGGACAGAACTATGGCTACACCTTC
CDR3: CASRWGQNYGYTF